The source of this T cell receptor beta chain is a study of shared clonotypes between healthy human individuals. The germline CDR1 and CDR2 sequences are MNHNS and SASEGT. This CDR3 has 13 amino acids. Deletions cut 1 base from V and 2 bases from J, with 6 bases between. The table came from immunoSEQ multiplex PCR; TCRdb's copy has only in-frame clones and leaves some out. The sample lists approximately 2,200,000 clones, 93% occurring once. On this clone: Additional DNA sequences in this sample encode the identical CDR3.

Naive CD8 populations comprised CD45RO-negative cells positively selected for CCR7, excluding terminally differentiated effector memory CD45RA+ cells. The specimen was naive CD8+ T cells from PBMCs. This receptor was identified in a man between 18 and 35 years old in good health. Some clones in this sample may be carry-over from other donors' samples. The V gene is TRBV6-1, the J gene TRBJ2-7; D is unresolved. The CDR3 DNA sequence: TGTGCCAGCAGTGAAGGGTCTACCTACGAGCAGTACTTC. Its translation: CASSEGSTYEQYF.